Following are 3 T cell receptor beta chains from one sample sequenced in a study of HIV-infected children after antiretroviral therapy interruption. Unique molecular identifiers were included in an RNA-based 3' RACE TCR library. MiXCR, applied by TCRdb to the 3' RACE reads, yields one record per CDR3 protein. The sample lists more than 85,000 distinct CDR3 sequences, 6.9% occurring once. Described treatment: PENTA 11 planned treatment interruption arm or continuous ART arm. Sequencing was performed on CD45RA+ CD4+ T cells from PBMCs, pooled from several time points, taken from a donor given antiretroviral therapy, either interrupted or continuous. Subset described: naive CD4+ CD45RA+ CD45RO- T cells. These receptors were obtained from a pool of human donors with HIV.

This clonotype was seen at least ten times. The V gene is TRBV20-1, the J gene TRBJ2-3; 9 bases are a match to TRBD2. This CDR3 region has 15 residues. V lost 6 bases, J lost 4 bases, and 11 bases stayed unmatched. Looked up from germline, CDR1 is DFQATT and CDR2 is SNEGSKA (reference sequence). The DNA for the CDR3 is TGCAGTGCGGGAAGGAGCGGGGGGATCGCAGATACGCAGTATTTT. Translated: CSAGRSGGIADTQYF.

This clonotype has just a few counts. The chain couples TRBV6-2 or TRBV6-3 to TRBJ2-7, with 9 bases lining up with TRBD1. This CDR3 region has 15 residues. Trimming at V came to 6 bases and at J to 3 bases, leaving 9 bases not matched to a gene. Germline assignment: CDR1 MNHEY and CDR2 SVGEGT. The CDR3 nucleotides are TGTGCCAGCAGCACTAGCCGGGACAGGGTCTACGAGCAGTACTTC. Protein product: CASSTSRDRVYEQYF.

This clonotype has only a few counts. The chain is built from TRBV9 and TRBJ1-4; 8 nucleotides agree with TRBD1. Trimming removed 0 bases from V and 5 bases from J; junction bases left unmatched: 9. This CDR3 contains 17 residues. Germline CDR1 reads SGDLS; CDR2 reads YYNGEE. DNA for the CDR3: TGTGCCAGCAGCGTAGGTTTTCCCAGGACAGGGAATGAAAAACTGTTTTTT. Translation gives CASSVGFPRTGNEKLFF.